Following are 12 T cell receptor beta chains from one sample sequenced in a study of T cells in Graves' hyperthyroidism and ophthalmopathy. Researchers took RNA transcripts and amplified the TCR beta CDR3 regions from them. The primer set for the first-round RT-PCR of the TCR CDR3 was HTBI. TCRdb called the multiplex PCR reads again in MiXCR, with one record for every CDR3 protein. The table shows 350,000 or so distinct CDR3 sequences, with 15% to 20% occurring only once. The sequencing sample was made of blood. The receptors were gathered from a middle-aged woman with Graves' ophthalmopathy.

The chain carries TRBV20-1 and TRBJ2-4, with 10 bases matching TRBD1. The V gene end was trimmed by 6 bases and the J gene end by 3 bases; junction bases not matched to a gene: 8. CDR1 and CDR2 (germline): DFQATT, SNEGSKA (reference sequence). The CDR3 runs 15 residues. The CDR3 sequence is CSAQRDRGSKNIQYF. CDR3 sequence (DNA): TGCAGTGCCCAAAGGGACAGGGGAAGCAAAAACATTCAGTACTTC.

This clonotype was counted many times. The V gene is TRBV6-4, the J gene TRBJ1-1, with 7 bases fitting TRBD1. The CDR3 length is 13 residues. CDR1 is MRHNA, CDR2 SNTAGT, per germline. With V trimmed by 3 bases and J by 5 bases, 3 bases remained unmatched. The CDR3 bases are TGTGCCAGCAGTGAAGGGGACAGTACTGAAGCTTTCTTT. Protein: CASSEGDSTEAFF.

The chain carries TRBV24-1 and TRBJ2-5; 11 bases fit TRBD2. This CDR3 is built from 13 residues. The V segment lost 9 bases and the J segment 1 base; nucleotides outside the gene matches: 0. CDR1 and CDR2 (germline): KGHDR, SFDVKD. The CDR3 coding sequence is TGTGCCACCGGACTAGCGGGCCAAGAGACCCAGTACTTC. Translation: CATGLAGQETQYF.

The J gene is TRBJ2-5, the V gene TRBV6-1; D tentatively reads TRBD1 or TRBD2 (5 bases each). Germline V gene lookup returns CDR1 MNHNS and CDR2 SASEGT. This CDR3 is 15 amino acids long. Between the trimmed V and J ends, which lost 4 bases and 1 base, there was a span of 13 bases. DNA of the CDR3: TGTGCCAGCAGTGCTATCCCCGGGGCCCAAGAGACCCAGTACTTC. Translating it yields CASSAIPGAQETQYF.

This clonotype was found many times. The missing conserved phenylalanine or tryptophan at the end of this CDR3 makes a read error likely. The rearrangement uses TRBV11-2 and TRBJ1-2, with D uncertain. Trimming removed 3 bases from V and 2 bases from J, with 13 bases in between. Germline assignment: CDR1 SGHAT and CDR2 FQNNGV. This CDR3 has 15 residues. CDR3: CASSFGSGPNYGYTP. In DNA, the CDR3 is TGTGCCAGCAGCTTCGGGTCGGGCCCGAACTATGGCTACACCCCC.

The table lists this clonotype with many counts. The chain carries TRBV20-1 and TRBJ2-5; 10 bases map to TRBD1. Unmatched junction bases numbered 7, after V lost 5 bases and J lost 1 base. Germline V lookup: CDR1 DFQATT, CDR2 SNEGSKA (reference sequence). The CDR3 covers 15 residues. This CDR3 reads CSAAGTGAIQETQYF. As DNA, the CDR3 is TGCAGTGCTGCCGGGACAGGGGCGATCCAAGAGACCCAGTACTTC.

In this sample, this clonotype turned up many times. The V call is TRBV6-1, the J call TRBJ1-5, with D uncertain. The CDR3 is 13 residues long. The germline V gene encodes CDR1 MNHNS and CDR2 SASEGT. The V gene lost 6 bases and the J gene lost 7 bases, with 13 bases spanning the gap. This CDR3 is CASSDQRTQPQHF. DNA for the CDR3: TGTGCCAGCAGCGACCAGCGGACGCAGCCCCAGCATTTT.

This clonotype came up many times. This rearrangement joins TRBV5-1 to TRBJ1-1, with D possibly matching TRBD1 (5 bases). V shed 7 bases and J shed 6 bases, with 13 bases lying between them. The CDR3 totals 12 residues. Germline assignment: CDR1 SGHRS and CDR2 YFSETQ. The CDR3 nucleotides are TGCGCCAGCGGAGCCCAGGGCCCTGAAGCTTTCTTT. This encodes CASGAQGPEAFF.

The V gene is TRBV11-3, the J gene TRBJ2-5; D unresolved. The CDR3 is 14 residues long. V dropped 1 base and J dropped 6 bases, with 12 bases sitting between them. Germline V lookup: CDR1 SGHNT, CDR2 YENEEA. The CDR3 DNA reads TGTGCCAGCAGCTTAGTTGCGAGTAGCAAGACCCAGTACTTC. Residues: CASSLVASSKTQYF.

In regard to this clonotype: Compared with germline, one end of the junction differs, possibly owing to a read error. V and J are TRBV15 and TRBJ2-7; perhaps TRBD1 as D (6 bases). The CDR3 has 15 amino acids. Germline CDR1 reads LNHNV; CDR2 reads YYDKDF (reference sequence). For the CDR3, the DNA is TGTGCCAGCAGCTTGGTGAAGGGACAAGGCTACGAGCAGTACTTC. Translated: CASSLVKGQGYEQYF.

This clonotype has ten or more counts. This rearrangement joins TRBV6-5 to TRBJ2-2, with D perhaps matching TRBD2 (6 bases). The CDR3 is made up of 16 amino acids. Trimming shortened V by 7 bases and J by 3 bases, and 18 bases separated the two germline ends. Germline CDR1 MNHEY, CDR2 SVGAGI. Here the CDR3 DNA reads TGTGCCAGCAACGTGGGTCAGGGACTTTACACCGGGGAGCTGTTTTTT. Encoded protein: CASNVGQGLYTGELFF.

Concerning this clonotype itself: A much larger clone differs from this one at a single base, so this may be a read error. For the CDR3, the DNA is TGTGCCAGCAGTTTAGCCCCGGACCCCTACAATGAGCGGTTCTTC. Translated: CASSLAPDPYNERFF. The J gene is TRBJ2-1, the V gene TRBV12-3 or TRBV12-4; D unclear. This CDR3 region has 15 residues.